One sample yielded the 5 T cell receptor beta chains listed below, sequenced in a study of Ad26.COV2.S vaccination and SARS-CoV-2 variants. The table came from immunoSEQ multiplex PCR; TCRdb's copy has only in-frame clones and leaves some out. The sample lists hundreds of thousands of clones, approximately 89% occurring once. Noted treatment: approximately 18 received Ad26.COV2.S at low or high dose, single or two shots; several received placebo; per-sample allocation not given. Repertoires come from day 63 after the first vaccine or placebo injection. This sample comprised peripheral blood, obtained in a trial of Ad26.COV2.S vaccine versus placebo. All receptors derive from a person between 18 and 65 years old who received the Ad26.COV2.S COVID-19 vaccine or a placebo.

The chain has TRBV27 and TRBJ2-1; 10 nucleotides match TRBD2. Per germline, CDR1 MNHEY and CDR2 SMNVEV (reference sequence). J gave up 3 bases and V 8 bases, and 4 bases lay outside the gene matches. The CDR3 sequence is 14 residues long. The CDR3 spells CASSTSGDYNEQFF. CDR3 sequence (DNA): TGTGCCAGCTCTACTAGCGGGGACTACAATGAGCAGTTCTTC.

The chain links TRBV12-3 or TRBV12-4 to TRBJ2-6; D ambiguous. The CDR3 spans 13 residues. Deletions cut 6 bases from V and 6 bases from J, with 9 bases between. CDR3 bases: TGTGCCAGCAGACCTACAGCGGCCAACGTCCTGACTTTC. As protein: CASRPTAANVLTF.

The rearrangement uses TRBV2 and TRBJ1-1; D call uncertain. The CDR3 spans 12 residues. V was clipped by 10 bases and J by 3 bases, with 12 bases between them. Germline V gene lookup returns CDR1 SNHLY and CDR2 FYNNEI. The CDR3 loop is CATALMYTEAFF. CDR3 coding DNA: TGTGCCACCGCATTGATGTACACTGAAGCTTTCTTT.

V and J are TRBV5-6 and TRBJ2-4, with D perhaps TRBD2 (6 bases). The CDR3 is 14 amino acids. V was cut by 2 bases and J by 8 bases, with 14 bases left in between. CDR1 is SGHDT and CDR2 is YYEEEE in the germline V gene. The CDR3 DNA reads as TGTGCCAGCAGCTTAGGGCAGGGCGGGGACATTCAGTACTTC. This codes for CASSLGQGGDIQYF. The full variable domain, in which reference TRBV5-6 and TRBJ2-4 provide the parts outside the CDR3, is DAGVTQSPTHLIKTRGQQVTLRCSPKSGHDTVSWYQQALGQGPQFIFQYYEEEERQRGNFPDRFSGHQFPNYSSELNVNALLLGDSALYLCASSLGQGGDIQYFGAGTRLSVL.

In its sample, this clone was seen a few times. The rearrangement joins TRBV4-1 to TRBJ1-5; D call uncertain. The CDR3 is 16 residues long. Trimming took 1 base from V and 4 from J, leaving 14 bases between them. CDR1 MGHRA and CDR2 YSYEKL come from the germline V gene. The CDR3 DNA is TGCGCCAGCAGCCAAGCGGGCAGAGACAATAATCAGCCCCAGCATTTT. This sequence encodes CASSQAGRDNNQPQHF.